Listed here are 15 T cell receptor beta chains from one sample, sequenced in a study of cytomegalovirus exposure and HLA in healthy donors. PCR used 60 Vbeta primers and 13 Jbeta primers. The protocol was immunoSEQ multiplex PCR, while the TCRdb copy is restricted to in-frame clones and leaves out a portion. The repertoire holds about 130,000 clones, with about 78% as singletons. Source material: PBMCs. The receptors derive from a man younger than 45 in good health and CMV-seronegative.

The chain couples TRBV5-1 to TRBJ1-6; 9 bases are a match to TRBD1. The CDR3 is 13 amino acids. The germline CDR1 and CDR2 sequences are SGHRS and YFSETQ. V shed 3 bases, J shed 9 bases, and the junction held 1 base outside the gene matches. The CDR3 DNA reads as TGCGCCAGCAGCTGGGGACAGGGTTCACCCCTCCACTTT. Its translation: CASSWGQGSPLHF.

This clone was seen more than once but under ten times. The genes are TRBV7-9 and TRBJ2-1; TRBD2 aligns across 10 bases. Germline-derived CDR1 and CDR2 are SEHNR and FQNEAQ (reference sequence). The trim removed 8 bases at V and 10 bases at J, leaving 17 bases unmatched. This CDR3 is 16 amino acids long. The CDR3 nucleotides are TGTGCCAGCTTAGGCTCCTCGGCTAGCGGGGGCCGCGAGCAGTTCTTC. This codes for CASLGSSASGGREQFF.

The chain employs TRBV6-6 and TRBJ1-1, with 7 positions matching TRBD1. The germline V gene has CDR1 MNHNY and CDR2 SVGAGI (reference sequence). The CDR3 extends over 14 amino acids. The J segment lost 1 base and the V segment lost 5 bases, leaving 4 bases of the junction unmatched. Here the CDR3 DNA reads TGTGCCAGCAGTCAGAGACAGGGGAACACTGAAGCTTTCTTT. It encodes CASSQRQGNTEAFF.

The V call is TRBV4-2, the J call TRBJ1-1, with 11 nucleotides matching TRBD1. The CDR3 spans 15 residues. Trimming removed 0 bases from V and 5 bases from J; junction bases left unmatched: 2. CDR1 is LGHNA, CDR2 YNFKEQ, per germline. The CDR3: CASSQDGTGGTEAFF. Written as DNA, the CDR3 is TGTGCCAGCAGCCAAGATGGGACAGGGGGGACTGAAGCTTTCTTT.

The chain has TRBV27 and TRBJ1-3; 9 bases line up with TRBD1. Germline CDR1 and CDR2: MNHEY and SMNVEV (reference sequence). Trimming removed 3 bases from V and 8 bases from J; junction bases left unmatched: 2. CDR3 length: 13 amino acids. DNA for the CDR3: TGTGCCAGCAGTTTTGACAGGGGGGACACCATATATTTT. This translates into CASSFDRGDTIYF.

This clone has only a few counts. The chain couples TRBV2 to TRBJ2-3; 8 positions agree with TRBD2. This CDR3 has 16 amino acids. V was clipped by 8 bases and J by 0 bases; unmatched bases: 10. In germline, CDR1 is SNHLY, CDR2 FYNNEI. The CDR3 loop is CASARRGAGSTDTQYF. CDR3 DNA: TGTGCCAGCGCACGGCGGGGGGCCGGTAGCACAGATACGCAGTATTTT.

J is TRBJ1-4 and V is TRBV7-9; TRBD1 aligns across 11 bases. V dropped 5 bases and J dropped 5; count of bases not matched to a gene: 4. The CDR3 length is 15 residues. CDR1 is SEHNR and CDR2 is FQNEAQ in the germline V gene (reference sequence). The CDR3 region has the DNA TGTGCCAGCAGCCCCGGACAGGGGGCAAATGAAAAACTGTTTTTT. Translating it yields CASSPGQGANEKLFF.

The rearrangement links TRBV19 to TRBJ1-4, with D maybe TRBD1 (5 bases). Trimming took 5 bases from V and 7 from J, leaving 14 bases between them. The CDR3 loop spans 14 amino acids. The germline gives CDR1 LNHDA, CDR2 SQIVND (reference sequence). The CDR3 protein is CASSRRQGSEKLFF. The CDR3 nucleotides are TGTGCCAGTAGTCGTCGGCAGGGTAGTGAAAAACTGTTTTTT.

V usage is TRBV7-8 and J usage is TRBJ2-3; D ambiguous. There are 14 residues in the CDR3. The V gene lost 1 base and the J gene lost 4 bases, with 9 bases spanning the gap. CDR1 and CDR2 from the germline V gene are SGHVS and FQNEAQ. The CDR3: CASSLGGSPDTQYF. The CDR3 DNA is TGTGCCAGCAGCTTAGGCGGTAGTCCAGATACGCAGTATTTT.

CDR3 coding DNA: TGTGCCAGCAGCTTGGGGATGGACACCTCCTACGAGCAGTACTTC. Translation gives CASSLGMDTSYEQYF. The chain links TRBV5-4 to TRBJ2-7; possible D gene TRBD1, 5 bases. Trimming cost V 0 bases and J 0 bases, with 10 bases left between them. This CDR3 contains 15 residues. The germline V gene has CDR1 SGHNT and CDR2 YYREEE (reference sequence).

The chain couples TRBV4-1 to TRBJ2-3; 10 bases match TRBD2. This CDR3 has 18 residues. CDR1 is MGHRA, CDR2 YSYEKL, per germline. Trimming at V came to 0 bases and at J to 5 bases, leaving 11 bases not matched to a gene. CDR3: CASSQEVVAGGLEDTQYF. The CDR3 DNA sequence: TGCGCCAGCAGCCAAGAAGTAGTAGCGGGGGGCTTGGAAGATACGCAGTATTTT.

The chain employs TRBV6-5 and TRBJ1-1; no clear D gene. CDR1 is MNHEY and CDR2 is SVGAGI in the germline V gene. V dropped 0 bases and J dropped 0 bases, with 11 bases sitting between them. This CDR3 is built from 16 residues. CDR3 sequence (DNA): TGTGCCAGCAGTTACTCCCCCGGGAGGGTGAACACTGAAGCTTTCTTT. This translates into CASSYSPGRVNTEAFF.

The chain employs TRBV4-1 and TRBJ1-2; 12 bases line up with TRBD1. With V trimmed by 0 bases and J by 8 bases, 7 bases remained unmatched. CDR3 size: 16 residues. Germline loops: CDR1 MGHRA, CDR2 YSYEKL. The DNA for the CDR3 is TGCGCCAGCAGCCAAGATCAGGGACAGGGGGCACGCGGCTACACCTTC. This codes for CASSQDQGQGARGYTF.

CDR3 amino acids: CASSPDGQGSWNGYTF. Written as DNA, the CDR3 is TGTGCCAGCTCACCCGACGGGCAGGGATCTTGGAATGGCTACACCTTC. The chain joins TRBV18 to TRBJ1-2; tentatively, D is TRBD1 (5 bases). Germline lookup yields CDR1 KGHSH and CDR2 LQKENI. The CDR3 is 16 residues long. Trimming took off 3 bases at V and 6 bases at J, with 20 bases between the two ends. Full variable domain (rest looked up from reference TRBV18 and TRBJ1-2): NAGVMQNPRHLVRRRGQEARLRCSPMKGHSHVYWYRQLPEEGLKFMVYLQKENIIDESGMPKERFSAEFPKEGPSILRIQQVVRGDSAAYFCASSPDGQGSWNGYTFGSGTRLTVV.

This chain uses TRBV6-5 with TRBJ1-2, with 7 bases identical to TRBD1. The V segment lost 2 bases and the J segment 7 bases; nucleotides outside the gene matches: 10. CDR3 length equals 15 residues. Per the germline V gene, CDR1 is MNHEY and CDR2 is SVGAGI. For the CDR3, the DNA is TGTGCCAGCAGTTACCGGAGGAAGGGGGCGGTTGGCTACACCTTC. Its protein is CASSYRRKGAVGYTF.